Sequencing of this TCR beta chain was carried out in a study of T cell repertoires in cytomegalovirus infection. Study background: Well-studied HLA-B-restricted epitopes and recently identified HLA-C-restricted epitopes of CMV were both used in the study. A matching HLA type, together with CMV infection, was signaled by public TCR beta signatures. Broader study findings: HLA-C-restricted CMV-specific TCR beta clonotypes prevailed in the ex vivo response. The cumulative frequency of public TCR beta families distinguished individuals who carried CMV together with the relevant HLA.

Unmatched junction bases numbered 5, after V lost 4 bases and J lost 6 bases. The CDR3 spans 15 residues. CDR1 and CDR2 from the germline V gene are SGHAT and FQDESV (reference sequence). About this clonotype itself: Its antigen is not known.

One entry per CDR3 protein results from TCRdb running MiXCR on the reads. The repertoire holds approximately 110,000 distinct CDR3 sequences, with more than 30% as singletons. The sequencing here drew on CD8+ T cells from cultured PBMCs, taken from culture after CMV antigen stimulation. The V and J genes are TRBV11-1 and TRBJ2-1; TRBD2 aligns across 11 bases. This clonotype originated in a human donor in good health (CMV status not recorded). Some clones in this sample may be carry-over from other donors' samples. The CDR3 bases are TGTGCCAGCAGCTCAATAGCGGGGGGGCTCAATGAGCAGTTCTTC. Protein product: CASSSIAGGLNEQFF.